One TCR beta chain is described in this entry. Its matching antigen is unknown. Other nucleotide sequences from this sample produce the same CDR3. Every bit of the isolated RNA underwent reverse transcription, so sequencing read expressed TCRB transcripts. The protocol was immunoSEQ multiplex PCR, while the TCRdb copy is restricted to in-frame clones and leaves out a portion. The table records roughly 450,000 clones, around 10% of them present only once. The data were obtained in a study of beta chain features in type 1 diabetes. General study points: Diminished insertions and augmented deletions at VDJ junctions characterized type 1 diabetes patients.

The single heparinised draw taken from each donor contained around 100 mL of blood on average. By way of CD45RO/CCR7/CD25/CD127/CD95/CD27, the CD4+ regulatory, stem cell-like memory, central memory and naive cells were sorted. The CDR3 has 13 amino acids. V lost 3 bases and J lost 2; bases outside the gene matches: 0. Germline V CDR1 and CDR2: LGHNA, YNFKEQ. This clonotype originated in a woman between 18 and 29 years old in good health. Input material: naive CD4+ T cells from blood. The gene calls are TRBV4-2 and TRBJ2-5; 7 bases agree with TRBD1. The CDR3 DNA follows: TGTGCCAGCAGCCAGGGACAGCAAGAGACCCAGTACTTC. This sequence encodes CASSQGQQETQYF.